This is a list of T cell receptor beta chains from one sample in a study of T cell responses to AZD1222 COVID-19 vaccine. TCRdb's table, derived via immunoSEQ multiplex PCR, lists solely in-frame clones and lacks some. The repertoire has 100,000 or so clones, around 87% of them found once; the top ten carry around 5.1%. The starting material was peripheral blood, obtained on day 0 of AZD1222 vaccination. Receptors originate from an adult in good health. Each CDR3 is given with its conserved first and last residue. Each record gives: J gene, V gene, D gene, CDR3 length, clone size, CDR3 DNA, CDR3 protein. A D gene is named only where the DNA matches it firmly. Expanded clones get a size class; other rows say once, few or many, or leave the size out.

TRBJ1-3	TRBV6-5	-	12	-	TGTGCCAGCAGTAACAGGGGAAACACCATATATTTT	CASSNRGNTIYF
TRBJ1-1	TRBV9	TRBD1	18	-	TGTGCCAGCAGCACACAGGACAGGGGGCTCGCTTATAACACTGAAGCTTTCTTT	CASSTQDRGLAYNTEAFF
TRBJ1-1	TRBV7-2	-	15	few	TGTGCCAGCAGCTTAGCGGGCCAGCCGAACACTGAAGCTTTCTTT	CASSLAGQPNTEAFF
TRBJ2-7	TRBV28	-	12	-	TGTGCCAGCAAGGGTAGCGTTTACGAGCAGTACTTC	CASKGSVYEQYF
TRBJ2-7	TRBV27	-	15	-	TGTGCCAGCAGTTTATTTTCAGTGTCCCCGGGGGAGCAGTACTTC	CASSLFSVSPGEQYF
TRBJ2-4	TRBV18	-	16	-	TGTGCCAGCTCCGACCTCTCGGGACTAGCCAAAAACATTCAGTACTTC	CASSDLSGLAKNIQYF
TRBJ2-1	TRBV7-6	-	11	-	TGTGCCAGCAGCTTAAACCATGAGCAGTTCTTC	CASSLNHEQFF
TRBJ1-6	TRBV7-9	-	14	-	TGTGCCAGCAGCTTATGGCAGGGGACGTCACCCCTCCACTTT	CASSLWQGTSPLHF
TRBJ2-2	TRBV27	-	16	-	TGTGCCAGCAGCCTCCGAGGGCCCTCGGACACCGGGGAGCTGTTTTTT	CASSLRGPSDTGELFF
TRBJ2-1	TRBV5-1	TRBD2	16	-	TGCGCCAGCAGCAGGACTAGTCCAAGCTCCTACAATGAGCAGTTCTTC	CASSRTSPSSYNEQFF
TRBJ1-1	TRBV28	-	15	-	TGTGCCAGCAGTTTAACGGGACCTTTGAACACTGAAGCTTTCTTT	CASSLTGPLNTEAFF
TRBJ1-2	TRBV2	TRBD1	12	-	TGTGCCAGCAGGGACAGGGGGCCTGGCTACACCTTC	CASRDRGPGYTF
TRBJ2-7	TRBV7-7	-	15	-	TGTGCTAGCAGCCGTGGAGGGGGGCCGTCCTACGAGCAGTACTTC	CASSRGGGPSYEQYF
TRBJ2-5	TRBV5-1	TRBD2	16	-	TGCGCCAGCAGCCTGGGACTAGCGGGGGGGCAAGAGACCCAGTACTTC	CASSLGLAGGQETQYF
TRBJ2-5	TRBV14	-	13	-	TGTGCCAGCAGCCAAGGGGGTCCAGAGACCCAGTACTTC	CASSQGGPETQYF
TRBJ2-7	TRBV19	-	14	-	TGTGCCAGTAGTATCGGACCCGGCTCCTACGAGCAGTACTTC	CASSIGPGSYEQYF
TRBJ2-7	TRBV29-1	-	16	once	TGCAGCGTTGAGAGGTTTGGGGCAGACAGGTTTTACGAGCAGTACTTC	CSVERFGADRFYEQYF
TRBJ2-1	TRBV28	TRBD2	18	-	TGTGCCAGCAGTCCCCAACTAGCGGGGGGGATTTCCTACAATGAGCAGTTCTTC	CASSPQLAGGISYNEQFF
TRBJ2-7	TRBV7-2	-	17	-	TGTGCCAGCAGCTTCGCCCAGACCCGGGGGGCGCCGTACGAGCAGTACTTC	CASSFAQTRGAPYEQYF
TRBJ1-5	TRBV18	TRBD1	16	-	TGTGCCAGCTCACCAGGGACAGCTTATAGCAATCAGCCCCAGCATTTT	CASSPGTAYSNQPQHF
TRBJ2-2	TRBV2	-	14	-	TGTGCCAGCAGTGAAGCGCCAGGGACCGGGGAGCTGTTTTTT	CASSEAPGTGELFF